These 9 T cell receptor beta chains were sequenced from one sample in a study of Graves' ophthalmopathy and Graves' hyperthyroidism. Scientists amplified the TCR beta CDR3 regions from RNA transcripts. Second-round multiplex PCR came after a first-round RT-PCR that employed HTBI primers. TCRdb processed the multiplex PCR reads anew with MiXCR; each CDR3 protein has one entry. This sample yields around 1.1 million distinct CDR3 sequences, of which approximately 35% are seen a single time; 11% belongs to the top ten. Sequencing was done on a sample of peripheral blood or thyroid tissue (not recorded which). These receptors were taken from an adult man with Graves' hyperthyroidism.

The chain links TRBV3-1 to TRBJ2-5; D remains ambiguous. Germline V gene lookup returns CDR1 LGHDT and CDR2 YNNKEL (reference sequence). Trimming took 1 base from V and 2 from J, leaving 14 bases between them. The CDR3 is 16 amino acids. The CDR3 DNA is TGTGCCAGCAGCCAAGGCCTCCGGGCAATTCAAGAGACCCAGTACTTC. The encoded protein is CASSQGLRAIQETQYF.

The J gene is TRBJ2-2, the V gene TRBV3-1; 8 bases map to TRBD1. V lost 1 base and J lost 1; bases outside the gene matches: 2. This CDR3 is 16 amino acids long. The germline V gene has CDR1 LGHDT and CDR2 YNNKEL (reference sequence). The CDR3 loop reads CASSQAGGGNTGELFF. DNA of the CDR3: TGTGCCAGCAGCCAAGCAGGGGGCGGGAACACCGGGGAGCTGTTTTTT.

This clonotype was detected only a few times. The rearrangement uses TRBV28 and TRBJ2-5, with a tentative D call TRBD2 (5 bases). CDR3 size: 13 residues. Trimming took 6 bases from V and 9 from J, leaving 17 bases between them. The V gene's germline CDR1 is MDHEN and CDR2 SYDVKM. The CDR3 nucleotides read TGTGCCAGCAGGGACTCGACAAAGGGAGCCCAGTACTTC. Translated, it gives CASRDSTKGAQYF. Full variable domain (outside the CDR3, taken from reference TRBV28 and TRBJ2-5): DVKVTQSSRYLVKRTGEKVFLECVQDMDHENMFWYRQDPGLGLRLIYFSYDVKMKEKGDIPEGYSVSREKKERFSLILESASTNQTSMYLCASRDSTKGAQYFGPGTRLLVL.

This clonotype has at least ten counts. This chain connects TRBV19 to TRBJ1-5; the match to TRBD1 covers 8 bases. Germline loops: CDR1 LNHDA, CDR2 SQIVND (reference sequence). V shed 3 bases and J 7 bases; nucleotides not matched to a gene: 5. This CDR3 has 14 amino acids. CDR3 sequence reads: CASSIDRGEQPQHF. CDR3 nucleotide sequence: TGTGCCAGTAGTATCGACAGGGGAGAACAGCCCCAGCATTTT.

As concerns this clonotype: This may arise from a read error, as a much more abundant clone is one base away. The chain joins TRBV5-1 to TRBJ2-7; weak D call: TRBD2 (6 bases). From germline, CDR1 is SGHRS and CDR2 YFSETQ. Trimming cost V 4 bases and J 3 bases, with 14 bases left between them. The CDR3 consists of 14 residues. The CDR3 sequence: CASSKWDSFYEQYF. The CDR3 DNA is TGCGCCAGCAGCAAGTGGGACTCCTTCTACGAGCAGTACTTC.

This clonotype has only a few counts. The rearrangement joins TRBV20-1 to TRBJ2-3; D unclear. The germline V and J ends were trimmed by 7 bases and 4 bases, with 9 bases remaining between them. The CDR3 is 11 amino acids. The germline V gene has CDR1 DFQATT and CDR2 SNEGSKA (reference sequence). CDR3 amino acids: CSGGSADTQYF. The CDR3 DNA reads TGCAGTGGAGGTTCCGCAGATACGCAGTATTTT.

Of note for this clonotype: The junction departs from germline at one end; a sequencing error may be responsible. CDR3 protein: CASSHRGGRTNF. The CDR3, as DNA: TGCGCCAGCAGCCATAGAGGGGGGAGGACTAACTTC. V and J are TRBV4-1 and TRBJ2-7; D possibly uses TRBD1 or TRBD2 (6 bases each). This CDR3 is built from 12 residues. Germline lookup yields CDR1 MGHRA and CDR2 YSYEKL.

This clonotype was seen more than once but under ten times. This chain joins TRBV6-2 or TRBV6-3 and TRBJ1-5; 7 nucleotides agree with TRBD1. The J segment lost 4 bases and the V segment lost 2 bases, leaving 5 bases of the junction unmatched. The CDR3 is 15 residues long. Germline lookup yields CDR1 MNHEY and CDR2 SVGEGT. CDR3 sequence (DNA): TGTGCCAGCAGTTACCAGGGGGAAGTAAATCAGCCCCAGCATTTT. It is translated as CASSYQGEVNQPQHF.

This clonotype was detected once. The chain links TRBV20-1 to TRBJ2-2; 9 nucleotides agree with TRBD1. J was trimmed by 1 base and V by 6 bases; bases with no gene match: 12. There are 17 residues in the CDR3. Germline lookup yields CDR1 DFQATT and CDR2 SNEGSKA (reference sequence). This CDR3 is CSAITGGGLGNTGELFF. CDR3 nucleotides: TGCAGTGCCATAACAGGGGGCGGATTAGGGAACACCGGGGAGCTGTTTTTT.